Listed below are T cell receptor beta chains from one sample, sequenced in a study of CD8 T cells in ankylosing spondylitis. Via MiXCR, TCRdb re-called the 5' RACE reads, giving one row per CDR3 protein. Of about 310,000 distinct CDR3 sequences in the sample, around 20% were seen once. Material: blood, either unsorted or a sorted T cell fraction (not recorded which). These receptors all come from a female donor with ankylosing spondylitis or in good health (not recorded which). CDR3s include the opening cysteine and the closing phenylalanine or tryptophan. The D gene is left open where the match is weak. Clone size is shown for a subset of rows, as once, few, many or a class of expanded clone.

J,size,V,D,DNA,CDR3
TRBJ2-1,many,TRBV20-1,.,TGCAGTGCTGCCCATCGGAATGAGCAGTTCTTC,CSAAHRNEQFF
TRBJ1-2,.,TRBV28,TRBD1,TGTGCCAGCAGTTCCGGGACAGGGATTTGGGGCTACACCTTC,CASSSGTGIWGYTF
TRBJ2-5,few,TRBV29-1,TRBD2,TGCAGCGTTGGCCCCAGCGGGAGTACCCGGGGGGCCCAGTACTTC,CSVGPSGSTRGAQYF
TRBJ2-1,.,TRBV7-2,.,TGTGCCAGCGGGAGACTAAGGGACTACAATGAGCAGTTCTTC,CASGRLRDYNEQFF
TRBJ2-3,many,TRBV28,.,TGTGCCAGCAGTTTGGGCGGTAGCACAGATACGCAGTATTTT,CASSLGGSTDTQYF
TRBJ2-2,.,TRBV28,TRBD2,TGTGCCAGCTGTTTTATTGTCCTAGCGGGAGCCGGGGAGCTGTTTTTT,CASCFIVLAGAGELFF
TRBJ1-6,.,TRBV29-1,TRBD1,TGCAGCGTGGGACAGGGAAATTCACCCCTCCACTTT,CSVGQGNSPLHF
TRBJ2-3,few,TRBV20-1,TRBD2,TGCAGCCTGGCGGGAGAGGGCACAGATACGCAGTATTTT,CSLAGEGTDTQYF
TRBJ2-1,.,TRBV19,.,TGTGCCAGTAAGGGCCAGGCCGCGAGGTGGGATTCCTACAATGAGCAGTTCTTC,CASKGQAARWDSYNEQFF
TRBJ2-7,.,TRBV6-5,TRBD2,TGTGCCAGCAGTTACTCGACGGGGGGGCCCTCTCGGCAGTACTTC,CASSYSTGGPSRQYF
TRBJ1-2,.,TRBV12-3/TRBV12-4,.,TGTGCCAGCAGTTCACGACTAAAGGTTCCTGCCCCCGGCTACACCTTC,CASSSRLKVPAPGYTF
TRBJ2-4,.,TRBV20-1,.,TGCAGTGCTAGAGACGCCAGGACCAAAAACATTCAGTACTTC,CSARDARTKNIQYF
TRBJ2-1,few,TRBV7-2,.,TGTGCCAGCAGCTTATCCCGGGGCTACAATGAGCAGTTCTTC,CASSLSRGYNEQFF
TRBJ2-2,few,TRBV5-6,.,TGTGCCAGCAGCTTGGTAATGGGCCTCACCGGGGAGCTGTTTTTT,CASSLVMGLTGELFF
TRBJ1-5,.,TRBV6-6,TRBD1,TGTGCCAGCAGTGCCGGGACAGGGGCGGCGGTTACGCCCCAGCATTTT,CASSAGTGAAVTPQHF
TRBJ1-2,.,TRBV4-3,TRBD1,TGCGCCAGCAGCCGAGAAAGGGGGCTCTATGGCTACACCTTC,CASSRERGLYGYTF
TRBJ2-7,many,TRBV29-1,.,TGCAGCGTTGGAGTGGGGGACGGGTACGAGCAGTACTTC,CSVGVGDGYEQYF
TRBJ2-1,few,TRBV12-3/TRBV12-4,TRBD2,TGTGCCAGCAGTTTTCTGGTGACTAGCGGAAAATACAATGAGCAGTTCTTC,CASSFLVTSGKYNEQFF
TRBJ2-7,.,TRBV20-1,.,TGCAGTGCTGGGGTCGCCAACTACGAGCAGTACTTC,CSAGVANYEQYF
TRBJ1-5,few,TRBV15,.,TGTGCCACCAGCAGAGGAGAGGGTCGGAGCCCCCAGCATTTT,CATSRGEGRSPQHF
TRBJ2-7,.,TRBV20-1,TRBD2,TGCAGTGCCGAGCGGGACGGACCTTACGAGCAGTACTTC,CSAERDGPYEQYF
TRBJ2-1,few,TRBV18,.,TGTGCCAGCTCACCTGAGACCACATTGAGGGGGCAGTTCTTC,CASSPETTLRGQFF
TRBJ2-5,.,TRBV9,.,TGTGCCAGCAGCGTAGACGTGTTACAAGAGACCCAGTACTTC,CASSVDVLQETQYF
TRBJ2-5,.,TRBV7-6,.,TGTGCCAGCAGCAACCTGGACTACGGGACCCAGTACTTC,CASSNLDYGTQYF
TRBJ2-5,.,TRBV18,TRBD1,TGTGCCAGCTCACCGATGGGGACAGCCCAAGAGACCCAGTACTTC,CASSPMGTAQETQYF
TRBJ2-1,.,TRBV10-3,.,TGTGCCATCAGTGAGTCTTCAAGGGAGGAGCAGTTCTTC,CAISESSREEQFF
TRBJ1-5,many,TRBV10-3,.,TGTGCCATCAGTGAAGCGGTAGTAGGGAATCAGCCCCAGCATTTT,CAISEAVVGNQPQHF
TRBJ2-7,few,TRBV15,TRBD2,TGTGCCACCAGCCGGAGAGCTAGCGGGAGATTCTACGAGCAGTACTTC,CATSRRASGRFYEQYF
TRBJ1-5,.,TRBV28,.,TGTGCCAGCAGCTCCCAGGGTCGGCGCAATCAGCCCCAGCATTTT,CASSSQGRRNQPQHF
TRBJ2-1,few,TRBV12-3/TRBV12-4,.,TGTGCCAGCAGACCTCAGGGGGGACTACGATCCTACAATGAGCAGTTCTTC,CASRPQGGLRSYNEQFF
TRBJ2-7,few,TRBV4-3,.,TGCGCCAGCAGCCAGCATTGGGCGGGCCTCTACGAGCAGTACTTC,CASSQHWAGLYEQYF
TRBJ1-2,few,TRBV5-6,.,TGTGCCAGCAGCTTGGACTCAGGGGCAAGAGGCTACACCTTC,CASSLDSGARGYTF
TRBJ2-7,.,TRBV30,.,TGTGCCTGGAGTGTAGCCTACGAGCAGTACTTC,CAWSVAYEQYF
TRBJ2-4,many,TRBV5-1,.,TGCGCCAGCAGCTTGCGAAACATTCAGTACTTC,CASSLRNIQYF
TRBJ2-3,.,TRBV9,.,TGTGCCAGCAGCGTAGTGGTGACAGATACGCAGTATTTT,CASSVVVTDTQYF
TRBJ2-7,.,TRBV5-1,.,TGCGCCAGCAGCTTGGCCGGGGGACTGAACTACGAGCAGTACTTC,CASSLAGGLNYEQYF
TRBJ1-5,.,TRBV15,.,TGTGCCACCAGCAGAGATCTCGGTCAGCCCCAGCATTTT,CATSRDLGQPQHF
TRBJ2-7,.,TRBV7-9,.,TGTGCCAGCAGCTACCACCGGGGGGAGCAGTACTTC,CASSYHRGEQYF
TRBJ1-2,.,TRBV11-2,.,TGTGCCAGCAGCTTCCCGGGACGGACCTATGGCTACACCTTC,CASSFPGRTYGYTF
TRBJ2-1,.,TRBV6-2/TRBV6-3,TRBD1,TGTGCCAGCAGCCTGGGACAGGGGACCGGCTACAATGAGCAGTTCTTC,CASSLGQGTGYNEQFF
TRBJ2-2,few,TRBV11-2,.,TGTGCCAGCAGCTTAGATCACCTTGACGGGGAGCTGTTTTTT,CASSLDHLDGELFF
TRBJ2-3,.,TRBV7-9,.,TGTGCCGGTGGAGGAGGGGGGAGAGATACGCAGTATTTT,CAGGGGGRDTQYF
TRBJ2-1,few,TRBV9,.,TGTGCCAGCAGCGCCCCTTTGCGAGCGGATGAGCAGTTCTTC,CASSAPLRADEQFF
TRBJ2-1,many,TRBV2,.,TGTGCCAGCAGTCAAGGACCAAACTACAATGAGCAGTTCTTC,CASSQGPNYNEQFF
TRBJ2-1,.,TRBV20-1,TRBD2,TGCAGTGCTAGAGTAGCGGGAATCAATGAGCAGTTCTTC,CSARVAGINEQFF
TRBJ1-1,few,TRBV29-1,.,TGCAGCGTTGTGGTCCGGGTGCAAACTGAAGCTTTCTTT,CSVVVRVQTEAFF
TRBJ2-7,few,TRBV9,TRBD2,TGTGCCAGCAGCCCCCAAGTGGGAGGGGACGAGCAGTACTTC,CASSPQVGGDEQYF
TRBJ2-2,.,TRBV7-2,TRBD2,TGTGCCAGCAGCGTACTAGCGGGAGCTGGAAGGGAGCTGTTTTTT,CASSVLAGAGRELFF
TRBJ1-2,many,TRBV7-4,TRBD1,TGTGCCAGCAGCCCCCGGACAGGGGGCCATGGCTACACCTTC,CASSPRTGGHGYTF
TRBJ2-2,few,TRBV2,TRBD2,TGTGCCAGCAGACGGGAGGCCGGGGAGCTGTTTTTT,CASRREAGELFF
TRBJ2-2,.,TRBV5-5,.,TGTGCCAGCAGCCTTGGCTCCGGGCGCTACACCGGGGAGCTGTTTTTT,CASSLGSGRYTGELFF
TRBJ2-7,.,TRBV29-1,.,TGCAGCGTTGAAGATGGGCCGAATCCTCGTGACGGATCCTACGAGCAGTACTTC,CSVEDGPNPRDGSYEQYF
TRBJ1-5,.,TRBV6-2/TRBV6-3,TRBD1,TGTGCCAGCAGTCCTCTACAGGGGGCTTTTCAGCCCCAGCATTTT,CASSPLQGAFQPQHF
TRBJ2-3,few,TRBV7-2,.,TGTGCCAGCAGCTTAGAGATTTATAATAGTCAGTATTTT,CASSLEIYNSQYF
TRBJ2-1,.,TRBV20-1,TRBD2,TGCAGTGCTATTAAGGGACTAGCGGGACTAAAGTACAATGAGCAGTTCTTC,CSAIKGLAGLKYNEQFF
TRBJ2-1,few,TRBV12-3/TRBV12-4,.,TGTGCCAGCAGCTTCGCTGAGGGGGGCTACAATGAGCAGTTCTTC,CASSFAEGGYNEQFF
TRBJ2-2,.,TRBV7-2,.,TGTGCCAGCAGCTTAGCTTCAAGCAGCTACACCGGGGAGCTGTTTTTT,CASSLASSSYTGELFF
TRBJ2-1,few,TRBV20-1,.,TGCAGTGCTAGAAAGGGCTATGAGCAGTTCTTC,CSARKGYEQFF
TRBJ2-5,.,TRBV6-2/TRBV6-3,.,TGTGCCAGCAGGACCCCAGAGACCCAGTACTTC,CASRTPETQYF
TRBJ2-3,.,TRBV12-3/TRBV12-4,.,TGTGCCAGCCGCCCATCAGGATCCGATACGCAGTATTTT,CASRPSGSDTQYF